This T cell receptor beta chain was identified in a study of control samples from healthy donors and cancer patients. Only in-frame clones appear in the TCRdb table, and some are missing; sequencing was by immunoSEQ multiplex PCR. The data show about 96,000 clones, with more than 80% seen just once and less than 10% held by the top ten. This CDR3 comprises 16 residues. The V and J ends lost 0 bases and 3 bases, in that order; junction bases with no gene match: 6. Germline-derived CDR1 and CDR2 are SGDLS and YYNGEE. The sample consisted of blood. The chain recombines TRBV9 with TRBJ2-1; 7 bases agree with TRBD1. The clonotype comes from a man between 18 and 35 years old in good health. In DNA form, the CDR3 reads TGTGCCAGCAGCGTAGGAGGGGCAGGGGGCTACAATGAGCAGTTCTTC. It is translated as CASSVGGAGGYNEQFF. The whole variable domain, filled in from reference TRBV9 and TRBJ2-1, reads DSGVTQTPKHLITATGQRVTLRCSPRSGDLSVYWYQQSLDQGLQFLIQYYNGEERAKGNILERFSAQQFPDLHSELNLSSLELGDSALYFCASSVGGAGGYNEQFFGPGTRLTVL.